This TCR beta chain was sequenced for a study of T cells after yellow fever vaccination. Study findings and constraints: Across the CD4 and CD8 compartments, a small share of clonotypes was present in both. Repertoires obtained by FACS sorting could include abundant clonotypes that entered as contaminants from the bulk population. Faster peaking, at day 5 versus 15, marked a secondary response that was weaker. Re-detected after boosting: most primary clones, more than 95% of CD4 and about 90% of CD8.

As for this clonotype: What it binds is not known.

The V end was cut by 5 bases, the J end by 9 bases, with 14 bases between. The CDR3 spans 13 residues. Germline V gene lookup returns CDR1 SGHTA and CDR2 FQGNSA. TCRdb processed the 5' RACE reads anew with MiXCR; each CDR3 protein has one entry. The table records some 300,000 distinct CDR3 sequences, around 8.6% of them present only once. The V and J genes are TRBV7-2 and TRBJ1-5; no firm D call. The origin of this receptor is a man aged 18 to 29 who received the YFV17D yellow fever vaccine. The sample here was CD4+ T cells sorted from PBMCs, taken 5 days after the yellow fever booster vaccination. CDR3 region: CASSPDDRPPQHF. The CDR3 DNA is TGTGCCAGCAGCCCAGACGACCGCCCGCCCCAGCATTTT.